What follows is one T cell receptor (beta chain) and its context. Its specificity is unknown. Measured with immunoSEQ multiplex PCR; TCRdb has only the in-frame clones, and not every one. Among roughly 2,000,000 clones, roughly 93% were seen once, and the ten largest hold approximately 1.7%. Terminally differentiated effector memory CD45RA+ cells were excluded by CCR7 positive selection of CD45RO-negative cells. This sample is drawn from a study of shared clonotypes between healthy human individuals. Study background: Per donor, three plates held CD4 naive cells, three held CD4 memory, two held CD8 naive and one held CD8 memory. Whole-study findings and limits: In contrast to clonotypes shared by all four donors, non-shared clonotypes had lower generation probabilities.

Germline values: CDR1 SEHNR, CDR2 FQNEAQ (reference sequence). With V trimmed by 2 bases and J by 5 bases, 6 bases remained unmatched. This CDR3 has 15 residues. Specimen: naive CD8+ T cells from PBMCs. The TCR was taken from a man aged 18 to 30 in good health. Some clones in this sample may be carry-over from other donors' samples. The chain has TRBV7-9 and TRBJ2-5, with 9 bases fitting TRBD1. The CDR3 reads CASSLRQGVNETQYF. DNA for the CDR3: TGTGCCAGCAGCTTAAGACAGGGGGTTAATGAGACCCAGTACTTC.